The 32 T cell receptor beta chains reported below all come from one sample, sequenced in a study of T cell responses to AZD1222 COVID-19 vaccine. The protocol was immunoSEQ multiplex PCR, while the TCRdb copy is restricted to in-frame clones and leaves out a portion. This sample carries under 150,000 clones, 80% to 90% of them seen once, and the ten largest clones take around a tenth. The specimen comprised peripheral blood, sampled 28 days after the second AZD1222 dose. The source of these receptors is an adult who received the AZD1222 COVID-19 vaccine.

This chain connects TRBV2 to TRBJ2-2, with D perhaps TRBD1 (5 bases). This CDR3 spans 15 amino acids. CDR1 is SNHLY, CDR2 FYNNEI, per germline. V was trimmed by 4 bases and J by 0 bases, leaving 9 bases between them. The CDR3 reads CASSGLTANTGELFF. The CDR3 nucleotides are TGTGCCAGCAGTGGCCTGACAGCGAACACCGGGGAGCTGTTTTTT.

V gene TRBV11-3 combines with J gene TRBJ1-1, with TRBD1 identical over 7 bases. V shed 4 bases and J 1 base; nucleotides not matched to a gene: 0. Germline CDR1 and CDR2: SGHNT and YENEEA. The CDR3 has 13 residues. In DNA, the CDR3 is TGTGCCAGCAGCTGGACAGGGAACACTGAAGCTTTCTTT. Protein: CASSWTGNTEAFF.

CDR3: CASSPGRSTGELFF. DNA of the CDR3: TGTGCCAGCTCACCGGGACGATCCACCGGGGAGCTGTTTTTT. This chain uses TRBV18 with TRBJ2-2; D possibly uses TRBD1 or TRBD2 (5 bases each). Trimming took 3 bases from V and 4 from J, leaving 9 bases between them. In germline, CDR1 is KGHSH, CDR2 LQKENI. The CDR3 is made up of 14 amino acids.

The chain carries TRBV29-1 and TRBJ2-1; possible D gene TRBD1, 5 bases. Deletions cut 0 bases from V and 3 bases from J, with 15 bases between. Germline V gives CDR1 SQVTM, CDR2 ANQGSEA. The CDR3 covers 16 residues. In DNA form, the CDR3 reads TGCAGCGTTGAAGATCGGTCAGGGTTCTACTACAATGAGCAGTTCTTC. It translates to CSVEDRSGFYYNEQFF.

The CDR3, as DNA: TGCAGTGCTAGTGGCATACAGGGACGAGGCTACACCTTC. The encoded protein is CSASGIQGRGYTF. The rearrangement uses TRBV20-1 and TRBJ1-2; weak D call: TRBD1 (6 bases). Between the trimmed V and J ends, which lost 3 bases and 8 bases, there was a span of 16 bases. Germline V CDR1 and CDR2: DFQATT, SNEGSKA (reference sequence). The CDR3 totals 13 residues.

CDR3 DNA: TGTGCCAGTAGCATTAGCAATCAGCCCCAGCATTTT. It encodes CASSISNQPQHF. The rearrangement uses TRBV19 and TRBJ1-5, with no clear D. This CDR3 comprises 12 residues. Trimming removed 6 bases from V and 0 bases from J, with 3 bases in between. Germline assignment: CDR1 LNHDA and CDR2 SQIVND (reference sequence). Full variable domain (outside the CDR3, taken from reference TRBV19 and TRBJ1-5): DGGITQSPKYLFRKEGQNVTLSCEQNLNHDAMYWYRQDPGQGLRLIYYSQIVNDFQKGDIAEGYSVSREKKESFPLTVTSAQKNPTAFYLCASSISNQPQHFGDGTRLSIL.

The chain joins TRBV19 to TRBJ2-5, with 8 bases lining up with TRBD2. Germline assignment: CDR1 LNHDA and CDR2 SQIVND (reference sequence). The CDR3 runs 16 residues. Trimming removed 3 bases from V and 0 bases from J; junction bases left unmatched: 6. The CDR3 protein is CASSIGSGEYQETQYF. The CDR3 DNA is TGTGCCAGTAGTATTGGTAGCGGGGAGTACCAAGAGACCCAGTACTTC. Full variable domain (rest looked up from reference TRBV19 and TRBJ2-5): DGGITQSPKYLFRKEGQNVTLSCEQNLNHDAMYWYRQDPGQGLRLIYYSQIVNDFQKGDIAEGYSVSREKKESFPLTVTSAQKNPTAFYLCASSIGSGEYQETQYFGPGTRLLVL.

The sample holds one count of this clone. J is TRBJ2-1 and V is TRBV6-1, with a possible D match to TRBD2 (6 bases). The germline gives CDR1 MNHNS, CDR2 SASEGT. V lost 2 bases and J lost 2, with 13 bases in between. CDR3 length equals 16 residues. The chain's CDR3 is CASSEWGEWTYNEQFF. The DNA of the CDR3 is TGTGCCAGCAGTGAATGGGGGGAGTGGACCTACAATGAGCAGTTCTTC.

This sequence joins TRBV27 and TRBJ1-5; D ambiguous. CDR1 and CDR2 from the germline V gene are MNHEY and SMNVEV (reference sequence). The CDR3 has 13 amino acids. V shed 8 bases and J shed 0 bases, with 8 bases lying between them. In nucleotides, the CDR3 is TGTGCCAGCCGAGGAGATAGCAATCAGCCCCAGCATTTT. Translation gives CASRGDSNQPQHF.

The CDR3, as DNA: TGTGCCAGGCCTCACAGGGACGGGAGAACTGAAGCTTTCTTT. Its translation: CARPHRDGRTEAFF. This rearrangement joins TRBV4-2 to TRBJ1-1; tentative D call: TRBD1 (6 bases). V lost 9 bases and J lost 5, with 19 bases in between. Germline assignment: CDR1 LGHNA and CDR2 YNFKEQ. CDR3 length equals 14 residues.

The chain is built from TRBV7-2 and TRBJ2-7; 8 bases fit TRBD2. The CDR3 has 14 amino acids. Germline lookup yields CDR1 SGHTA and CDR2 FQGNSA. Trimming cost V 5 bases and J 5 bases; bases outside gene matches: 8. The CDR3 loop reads CASSLVVAGHEQYF. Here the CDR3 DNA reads TGTGCCAGCAGCCTCGTAGTAGCGGGGCACGAGCAGTACTTC.

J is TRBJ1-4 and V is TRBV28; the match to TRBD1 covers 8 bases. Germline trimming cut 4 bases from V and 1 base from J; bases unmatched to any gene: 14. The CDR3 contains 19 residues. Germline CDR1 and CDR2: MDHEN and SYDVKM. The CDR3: CASSSSGTGAPITNEKLFF. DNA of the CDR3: TGTGCCAGCAGTTCAAGCGGGACAGGAGCCCCGATAACTAATGAAAAACTGTTTTTT. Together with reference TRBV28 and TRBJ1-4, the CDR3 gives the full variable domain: DVKVTQSSRYLVKRTGEKVFLECVQDMDHENMFWYRQDPGLGLRLIYFSYDVKMKEKGDIPEGYSVSREKKERFSLILESASTNQTSMYLCASSSSGTGAPITNEKLFFGSGTQLSVL.

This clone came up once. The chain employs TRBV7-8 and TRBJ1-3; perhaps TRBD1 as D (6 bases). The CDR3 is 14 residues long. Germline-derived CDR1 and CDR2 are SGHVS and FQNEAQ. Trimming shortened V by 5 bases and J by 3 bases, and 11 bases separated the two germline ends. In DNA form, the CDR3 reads TGTGCCAGCAGCCCGCACAGGGTTGGAAACACCATATATTTT. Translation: CASSPHRVGNTIYF.

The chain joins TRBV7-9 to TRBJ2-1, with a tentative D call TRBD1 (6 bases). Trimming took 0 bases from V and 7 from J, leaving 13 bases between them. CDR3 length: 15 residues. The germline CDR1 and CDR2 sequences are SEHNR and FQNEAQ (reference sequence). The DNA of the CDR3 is TGTGCCAGCAGCTTAGCGCAGGGGACAAAGAATGAGCAGTTCTTC. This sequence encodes CASSLAQGTKNEQFF.

For the CDR3, the DNA is TGTGCCATCTCGGACCGCTTCGAGACTGAAGCTTTCTTT. Encoded protein: CAISDRFETEAFF. The chain joins TRBV10-3 to TRBJ1-1; D call uncertain. CDR1 and CDR2 from the germline V gene are ENHRY and SYGVKD. V was shortened by 8 bases and J by 5 bases, with 15 bases between the two germline ends. The CDR3 is 13 amino acids.

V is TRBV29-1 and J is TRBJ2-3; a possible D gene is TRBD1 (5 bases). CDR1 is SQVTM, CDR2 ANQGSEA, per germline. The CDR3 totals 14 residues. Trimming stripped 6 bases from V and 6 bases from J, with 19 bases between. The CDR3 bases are TGCAGCGTGAGGATAGGGGAATCTAGGGATACGCAGTATTTT. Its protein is CSVRIGESRDTQYF.

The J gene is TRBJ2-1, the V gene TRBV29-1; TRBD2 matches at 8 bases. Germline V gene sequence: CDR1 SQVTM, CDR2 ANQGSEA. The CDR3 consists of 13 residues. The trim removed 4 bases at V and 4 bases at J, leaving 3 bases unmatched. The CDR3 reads CSVAGRAYNEQFF. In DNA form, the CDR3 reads TGCAGCGTTGCCGGGAGGGCTTACAATGAGCAGTTCTTC.

This CDR3 reads CASSLAGGPYEQYF. In DNA, the CDR3 is TGTGCCAGCAGCCTAGCGGGAGGGCCATACGAGCAGTACTTC. The chain has TRBV9 and TRBJ2-7, with TRBD2 matching over 12 bases. The ends lost 4 bases at V and 4 bases at J; junction bases unmatched: 3. The germline gives CDR1 SGDLS, CDR2 YYNGEE. The CDR3 runs 14 residues.

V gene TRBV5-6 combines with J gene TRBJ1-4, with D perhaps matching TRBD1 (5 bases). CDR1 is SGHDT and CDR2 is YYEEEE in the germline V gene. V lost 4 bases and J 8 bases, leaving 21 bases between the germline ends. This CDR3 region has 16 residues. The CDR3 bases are TGTGCCAGCAGCCAAGTGGGAGCAGGGATGGGCGAAAAACTGTTTTTT. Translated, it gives CASSQVGAGMGEKLFF.

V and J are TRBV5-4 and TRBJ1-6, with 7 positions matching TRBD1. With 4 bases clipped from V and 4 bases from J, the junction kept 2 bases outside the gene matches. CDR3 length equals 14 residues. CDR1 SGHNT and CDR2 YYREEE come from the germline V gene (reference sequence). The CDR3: CASSLDRYNSPLHF. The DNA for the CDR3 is TGTGCCAGCAGCCTGGACAGGTATAATTCACCCCTCCACTTT.

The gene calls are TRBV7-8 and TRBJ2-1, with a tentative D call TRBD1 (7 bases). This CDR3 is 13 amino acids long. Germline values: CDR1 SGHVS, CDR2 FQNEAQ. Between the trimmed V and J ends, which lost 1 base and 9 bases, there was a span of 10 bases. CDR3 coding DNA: TGTGCCAGCAGCTTAGACAGGGGAGGTGAGCAGTTCTTC. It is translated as CASSLDRGGEQFF.

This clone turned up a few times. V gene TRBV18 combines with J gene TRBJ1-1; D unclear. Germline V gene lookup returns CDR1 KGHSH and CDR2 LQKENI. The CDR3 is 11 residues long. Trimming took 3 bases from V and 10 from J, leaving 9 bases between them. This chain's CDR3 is CASSPNEIAFF. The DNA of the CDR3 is TGTGCCAGCTCACCCAACGAAATAGCTTTCTTT.

Here the CDR3 reads CASSWDSNQPQHF. CDR3 sequence (DNA): TGTGCCAGCAGTTGGGATAGCAATCAGCCCCAGCATTTT. This chain uses TRBV28 with TRBJ1-5; no reliable D call. This CDR3 comprises 13 residues. Germline V lookup: CDR1 MDHEN, CDR2 SYDVKM. Deletions cut 4 bases from V and 0 bases from J, with 4 bases between.

The CDR3 coding sequence is TGTGCCAGCAGTGAACTCAATCAGCCCCAGCATTTT. Amino acids: CASSELNQPQHF. V is TRBV6-1 and J is TRBJ1-5; no reliable D call. Trimming took off 2 bases at V and 3 bases at J, with 2 bases between the two ends. The CDR3 runs to 12 residues. Per the germline V gene, CDR1 is MNHNS and CDR2 is SASEGT.

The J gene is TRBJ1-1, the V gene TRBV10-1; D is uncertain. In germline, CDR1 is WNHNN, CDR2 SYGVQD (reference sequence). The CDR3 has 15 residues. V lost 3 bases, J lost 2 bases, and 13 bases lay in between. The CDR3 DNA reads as TGCGCCAGCAGTGACAGGAAAAGTCCCAACACTGAAGCTTTCTTT. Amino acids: CASSDRKSPNTEAFF.

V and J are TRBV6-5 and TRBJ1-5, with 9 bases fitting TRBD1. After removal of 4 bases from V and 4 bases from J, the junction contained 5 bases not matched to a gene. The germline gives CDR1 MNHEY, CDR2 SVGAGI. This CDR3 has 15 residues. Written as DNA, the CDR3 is TGTGCCAGCAGTTCAACCGGGACAGGGAATCAGCCCCAGCATTTT. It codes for CASSSTGTGNQPQHF.

CDR3 region: CASSPGTGGNHYGYTF. Written as DNA, the CDR3 is TGCGCCAGCAGTCCCGGGACAGGGGGCAACCACTATGGCTACACCTTC. The V and J genes are TRBV4-1 and TRBJ1-2; 12 bases agree with TRBD1. Germline CDR1 MGHRA, CDR2 YSYEKL. V lost 6 bases and J lost 3; bases outside the gene matches: 8. This CDR3 comprises 16 residues.

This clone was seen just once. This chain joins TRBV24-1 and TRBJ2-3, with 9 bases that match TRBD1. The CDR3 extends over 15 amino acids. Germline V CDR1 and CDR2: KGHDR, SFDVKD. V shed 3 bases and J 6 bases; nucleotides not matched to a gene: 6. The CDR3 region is CATSDPGQGSDTQYF. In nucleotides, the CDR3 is TGTGCCACCAGTGATCCGGGACAGGGATCGGATACGCAGTATTTT.

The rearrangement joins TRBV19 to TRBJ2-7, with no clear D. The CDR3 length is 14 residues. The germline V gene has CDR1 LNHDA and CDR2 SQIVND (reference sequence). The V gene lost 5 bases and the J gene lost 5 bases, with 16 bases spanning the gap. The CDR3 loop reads CASSSWSPPNEQYF. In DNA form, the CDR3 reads TGTGCCAGTAGTTCTTGGTCCCCACCCAACGAGCAGTACTTC.

The CDR3 is CSAHLGETQYF. CDR3 coding DNA: TGCAGTGCTCACCTCGGGGAGACCCAGTACTTC. V usage is TRBV20-1 and J usage is TRBJ2-5; D not resolved. CDR3 length equals 11 residues. The germline V gene encodes CDR1 DFQATT and CDR2 SNEGSKA (reference sequence). V lost 5 bases, J lost 5 bases, and 9 bases lay in between.

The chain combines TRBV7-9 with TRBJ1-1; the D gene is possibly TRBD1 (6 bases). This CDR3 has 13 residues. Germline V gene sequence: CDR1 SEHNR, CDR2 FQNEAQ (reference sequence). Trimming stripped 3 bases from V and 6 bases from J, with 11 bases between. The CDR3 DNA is TGTGCCAGCAGCTTCACAGGGAGGGCTGAAGCTTTCTTT. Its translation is CASSFTGRAEAFF.

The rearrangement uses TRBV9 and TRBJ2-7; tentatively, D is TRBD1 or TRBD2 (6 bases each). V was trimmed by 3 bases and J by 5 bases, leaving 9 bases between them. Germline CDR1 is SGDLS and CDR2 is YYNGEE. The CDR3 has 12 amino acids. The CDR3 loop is CASSGRGDEQYF. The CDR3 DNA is TGTGCCAGCAGCGGAAGGGGGGACGAGCAGTACTTC.